These 27 T cell receptor beta chains came from one sample sequenced in a study of blood T cell repertoires in COVID-19. Repertoires were generated with immunoSEQ multiplex PCR, while TCRdb's copy carries only in-frame clones and drops some. The data show about 670,000 clones, 90% seen once. Material: peripheral blood. All receptors derive from a young woman with acute or convalescent COVID-19.

In its sample, this clone was seen a few times. The chain joins TRBV9 to TRBJ1-6; TRBD1 agrees at 10 bases. The length of the CDR3 is 16 residues. Germline V gene sequence: CDR1 SGDLS, CDR2 YYNGEE. V lost 4 bases and J lost 8; bases outside the gene matches: 9. The CDR3 region is CASSRRQGAFDSPLHF. Here the CDR3 DNA reads TGTGCCAGCAGCCGAAGACAGGGGGCCTTCGATTCACCCCTCCACTTT. Filled out from reference TRBV9 and TRBJ1-6, the complete variable domain reads DSGVTQTPKHLITATGQRVTLRCSPRSGDLSVYWYQQSLDQGLQFLIQYYNGEERAKGNILERFSAQQFPDLHSELNLSSLELGDSALYFCASSRRQGAFDSPLHFGNGTRLTVT.

This chain uses TRBV19 with TRBJ1-6, with TRBD1 identical over 8 bases. The CDR3 is made up of 15 amino acids. Per germline, CDR1 LNHDA and CDR2 SQIVND (reference sequence). The J segment lost 5 bases and the V segment lost 10 bases, leaving 10 bases of the junction unmatched. The CDR3 DNA sequence: TGTGCCACTACGGGACAGGACAAAAATAATTCACCCCTCCACTTT. Translated, it gives CATTGQDKNNSPLHF. Supplemented by reference TRBV19 and TRBJ1-6, the full variable domain reads DGGITQSPKYLFRKEGQNVTLSCEQNLNHDAMYWYRQDPGQGLRLIYYSQIVNDFQKGDIAEGYSVSREKKESFPLTVTSAQKNPTAFYLCATTGQDKNNSPLHFGNGTRLTVT.

The chain uses TRBV19 and TRBJ2-1; 11 bases agree with TRBD1. The germline gives CDR1 LNHDA, CDR2 SQIVND (reference sequence). The ends lost 6 bases at V and 9 bases at J; junction bases unmatched: 10. The length of the CDR3 is 15 residues. The CDR3: CASSPPRTGGSEQFF. The DNA for the CDR3 is TGTGCCAGTAGCCCCCCTCGGACAGGGGGCAGTGAGCAGTTCTTC.

This chain links TRBV2 with TRBJ1-5; no definite D call. The CDR3 spans 16 residues. The germline V and J ends were trimmed by 0 bases and 3 bases, with 12 bases remaining between them. Germline V lookup: CDR1 SNHLY, CDR2 FYNNEI. CDR3 region: CASSEATTMSNQPQHF. The CDR3 DNA sequence: TGTGCCAGCAGTGAAGCGACGACTATGTCCAATCAGCCCCAGCATTTT.

V and J are TRBV28 and TRBJ1-1; 10 bases agree with TRBD1. The trim removed 6 bases at V and 4 bases at J, leaving 5 bases unmatched. Germline V lookup: CDR1 MDHEN, CDR2 SYDVKM. CDR3 length: 14 amino acids. The chain's CDR3 is CASSLTGGRTEAFF. CDR3 sequence (DNA): TGTGCCAGCAGCCTGACAGGGGGCCGCACTGAAGCTTTCTTT. Variable domain in full (rest from reference TRBV28 and TRBJ1-1): DVKVTQSSRYLVKRTGEKVFLECVQDMDHENMFWYRQDPGLGLRLIYFSYDVKMKEKGDIPEGYSVSREKKERFSLILESASTNQTSMYLCASSLTGGRTEAFFGQGTRLTVV.

The chain joins TRBV15 to TRBJ2-3, with a weak D call TRBD1 (6 bases). V was pared by 3 bases and J by 0 bases, with 10 bases between. The CDR3 length is 15 residues. CDR1 and CDR2 from the germline V gene are LNHNV and YYDKDF (reference sequence). CDR3 in amino acids: CATSSLQGSTDTQYF. The CDR3 DNA reads as TGTGCCACCAGCAGTTTACAGGGTAGCACAGATACGCAGTATTTT.

J is TRBJ2-1 and V is TRBV7-9; tentatively, D is TRBD2 (5 bases). V lost 4 bases and J 13 bases, leaving 11 bases between the germline ends. Germline-derived CDR1 and CDR2 are SEHNR and FQNEAQ (reference sequence). The CDR3 runs 11 residues. This CDR3 reads CASSWVEGQFF. In DNA form, the CDR3 reads TGTGCCAGCAGCTGGGTCGAGGGACAGTTCTTC.

The CDR3 protein is CASSLKGWLGSSYNEQFF. As DNA, the CDR3 is TGTGCCAGCAGCTTAAAGGGTTGGCTGGGGAGCTCCTACAATGAGCAGTTCTTC. This rearrangement joins TRBV7-3 to TRBJ2-1; tentative D call: TRBD2 (5 bases). The CDR3 is 18 residues long. Trimming stripped 1 base from V and 0 bases from J, with 16 bases between. The germline CDR1 and CDR2 sequences are SGHTA and FQGTGA. The full variable domain, with the rest looked up from reference TRBV7-3 and TRBJ2-1, is GAGVSQTPSNKVTEKGKYVELRCDPISGHTALYWYRQSLGQGPEFLIYFQGTGAADDSGLPNDRFFAVRPEGSVSTLKIQRTERGDSAVYLCASSLKGWLGSSYNEQFFGPGTRLTVL.

In its sample, this clone was seen once. V usage is TRBV5-1 and J usage is TRBJ1-2; D might be TRBD1 (5 bases). V lost 3 bases to trimming and J lost 6 bases, with 12 bases between them. The germline V gene has CDR1 SGHRS and CDR2 YFSETQ. CDR3 size: 13 residues. CDR3 region: CASSSEGPDGYTF. The CDR3 coding sequence is TGCGCCAGCAGCTCGGAGGGACCGGATGGCTACACCTTC. Supplemented by reference TRBV5-1 and TRBJ1-2, the full variable domain reads KAGVTQTPRYLIKTRGQQVTLSCSPISGHRSVSWYQQTPGQGLQFLFEYFSETQRNKGNFPGRFSGRQFSNSRSEMNVSTLELGDSALYLCASSSEGPDGYTFGSGTRLTVV.

This clone turned up a few times. CDR3 amino acids: CASSYETGGYEQYF. The CDR3 DNA reads as TGTGCCAGCAGTTACGAGACAGGGGGCTACGAGCAGTACTTC. The rearrangement uses TRBV6-2 or TRBV6-3 and TRBJ2-7; 9 bases align to TRBD1. The ends lost 2 bases at V and 3 bases at J; junction bases unmatched: 2. This CDR3 spans 14 amino acids. The germline CDR1 and CDR2 sequences are MNHEY and SVGEGT.

The CDR3 reads CASSKELGTEGLIGYTF. The CDR3 region has the DNA TGTGCCAGCAGCAAAGAACTCGGGACAGAAGGTTTGATTGGCTACACCTTC. The chain combines TRBV21-1 with TRBJ1-2; the table names TRBD1, a call not compared with the DNA. TRBV21-1 is a documented pseudogene. This CDR3 has 17 amino acids.

CDR3: CASSPRTRGLFF. The CDR3 DNA is TGTGCCAGCAGTCCGAGGACTAGAGGGCTGTTTTTT. The V call is TRBV12-3 or TRBV12-4, the J call TRBJ2-2, with 7 bases identical to TRBD2. With V trimmed by 5 bases and J by 13 bases, 7 bases remained unmatched. The CDR3 is 12 amino acids.

The chain links TRBV30 to TRBJ2-5; D might be TRBD2 (6 bases). The germline V gene has CDR1 GTSNPN and CDR2 SVGIG (reference sequence). The CDR3 is 14 residues long. Between the trimmed V and J ends, which lost 5 bases and 1 base, there was a span of 14 bases. The CDR3, as DNA: TGTGCCTGGTTAAGTTGGCGGGGCCAAGAGACCCAGTACTTC. The encoded protein is CAWLSWRGQETQYF.

The rearrangement joins TRBV15 to TRBJ1-1; 7 bases align to TRBD1. CDR1 LNHNV and CDR2 YYDKDF come from the germline V gene (reference sequence). Trimming cost V 3 bases and J 2 bases; bases outside gene matches: 6. CDR3 length: 15 amino acids. The CDR3 loop reads CATSRTGTANTEAFF. CDR3 nucleotides: TGTGCCACCAGCAGGACCGGGACAGCAAACACTGAAGCTTTCTTT.

The rearrangement links TRBV5-1 to TRBJ2-1; D gene unclear. Germline values: CDR1 SGHRS, CDR2 YFSETQ. V was pared by 0 bases and J by 0 bases, with 19 bases between. This CDR3 contains 19 residues. DNA for the CDR3: TGCGCCAGCAGCTTGGAATGGGTTGTCGGAGTTAGCTCCTACAATGAGCAGTTCTTC. As protein: CASSLEWVVGVSSYNEQFF.

This chain connects TRBV13 to TRBJ2-1; weak D call: TRBD2 (5 bases). The ends were cut back, 4 bases at V and 4 bases at J, with 14 bases in the middle. This CDR3 has 15 amino acids. Per germline, CDR1 PRHDT and CDR2 FYEKMQ (reference sequence). CDR3 DNA: TGTGCCAGCAGCTCTGGACTTACTGATTACAATGAGCAGTTCTTC. This encodes CASSSGLTDYNEQFF.

A single count supports this clone. The gene calls are TRBV6-2 or TRBV6-3 and TRBJ2-2; possibly TRBD2 for D (7 bases). The V gene lost 2 bases and the J gene lost 4 bases, with 11 bases spanning the gap. Per germline, CDR1 MNHEY and CDR2 SVGEGT. The CDR3 length is 15 residues. The CDR3 nucleotides are TGTGCCAGCAGTTACGGGGGGGCGCCCACCGGGGAGCTGTTTTTT. Translating it yields CASSYGGAPTGELFF.

This sequence joins TRBV30 and TRBJ1-4; no firm D call. The CDR3 spans 14 residues. The V end was cut by 0 bases, the J end by 8 bases, with 13 bases between. Germline V gives CDR1 GTSNPN, CDR2 SVGIG (reference sequence). The CDR3 nucleotides are TGTGCCTGGAGTGTACTAGGACTTGGGGAAAAACTGTTTTTT. It codes for CAWSVLGLGEKLFF.

The V call is TRBV5-5, the J call TRBJ2-2, with D maybe TRBD2 (7 bases). The V end was cut by 5 bases, the J end by 3 bases, with 14 bases between. CDR1 is SGHKS and CDR2 is YYEKEE in the germline V gene (reference sequence). The CDR3 has 15 amino acids. The CDR3 DNA sequence: TGTGCCAGCAGTCCGTTAGGGGGGGACACCGGGGAGCTGTTTTTT. Amino acid sequence: CASSPLGGDTGELFF.

The rearrangement uses TRBV13 and TRBJ1-2; D remains unclear. The V end lost 0 bases, the J end lost 1 base, and 12 bases lay between the germline ends. The CDR3 is 16 amino acids. Germline-derived CDR1 and CDR2 are PRHDT and FYEKMQ (reference sequence). The CDR3 coding sequence is TGTGCCAGCAGCTTAGGCCTGTTATCACATAACTATGGCTACACCTTC. This codes for CASSLGLLSHNYGYTF.

The chain has TRBV12-5 and TRBJ2-3; D possibly corresponds to TRBD1 (6 bases). Germline V gene data show CDR1 as LGHNT and CDR2 as FRNRAP. The CDR3 is made up of 19 amino acids. Trimming took 1 base from V and 2 from J, leaving 22 bases between them. The DNA for the CDR3 is TGTGCTAGTGGTTTGGCCCCCCTAGGGGGTCTTCCTTACACAGATACGCAGTATTTT. It encodes CASGLAPLGGLPYTDTQYF. Using reference TRBV12-5 and TRBJ2-3 for the parts outside the CDR3, the full variable domain is DARVTQTPRHKVTEMGQEVTMRCQPILGHNTVFWYRQTMMQGLELLAYFRNRAPLDDSGMPKDRFSAEMPDATLATLKIQPSEPRDSAVYFCASGLAPLGGLPYTDTQYFGPGTRLTVL.

The chain joins TRBV27 to TRBJ1-1; 8 bases fit TRBD1. In germline, CDR1 is MNHEY, CDR2 SMNVEV (reference sequence). After removal of 5 bases from V and 4 bases from J, the junction contained 6 bases not matched to a gene. This CDR3 spans 14 amino acids. The CDR3 DNA reads TGTGCCAGCAGTCCGGACAGGGTTGGCACTGAAGCTTTCTTT. It encodes CASSPDRVGTEAFF.

This chain links TRBV27 with TRBJ2-7; weak D call: TRBD1 (5 bases). The CDR3 consists of 13 residues. Trimming removed 4 bases from V and 3 bases from J, with 10 bases in between. Germline V lookup: CDR1 MNHEY, CDR2 SMNVEV (reference sequence). This chain's CDR3 is CASSYGANYEQYF. The CDR3 nucleotides are TGTGCCAGCAGTTATGGGGCCAACTACGAGCAGTACTTC.

This chain links TRBV2 with TRBJ2-7; maybe TRBD1 (5 bases). V gave up 7 bases and J gave up 4 bases, with 14 bases separating them. Germline lookup yields CDR1 SNHLY and CDR2 FYNNEI. The CDR3 totals 13 residues. CDR3 amino acids: CASKAGRDYEQYF. The CDR3 DNA reads TGTGCCAGCAAAGCCGGCAGGGATTACGAGCAGTACTTC.

The chain has TRBV28 and TRBJ2-3, with TRBD2 matching over 9 bases. Germline assignment: CDR1 MDHEN and CDR2 SYDVKM. The CDR3 runs 15 residues. V shed 6 bases, J shed 2 bases, and the junction held 6 bases outside the gene matches. The CDR3 region is CASSSGLAYTDTQYF. CDR3 sequence (DNA): TGTGCCAGCAGCTCGGGACTAGCCTACACAGATACGCAGTATTTT.

V is TRBV4-3 and J is TRBJ2-3; 7 bases are a match to TRBD2. The CDR3 contains 16 residues. V lost 4 bases and J lost 4; bases outside the gene matches: 11. Germline assignment: CDR1 LGHNA and CDR2 YSLEER. The CDR3 DNA reads TGCGCCAGCAGCCGCCAACCGGCGGGGGAGCCAGATACGCAGTATTTT. It codes for CASSRQPAGEPDTQYF.

V gene TRBV5-4 combines with J gene TRBJ1-2, with 9 bases aligning to TRBD1. The length of the CDR3 is 15 residues. The germline V gene has CDR1 SGHNT and CDR2 YYREEE (reference sequence). V lost 4 bases and J lost 6; bases outside the gene matches: 10. The CDR3: CASSPSETGGHGYTF. The CDR3 nucleotides are TGTGCCAGCAGCCCCTCCGAGACAGGGGGACATGGCTACACCTTC.